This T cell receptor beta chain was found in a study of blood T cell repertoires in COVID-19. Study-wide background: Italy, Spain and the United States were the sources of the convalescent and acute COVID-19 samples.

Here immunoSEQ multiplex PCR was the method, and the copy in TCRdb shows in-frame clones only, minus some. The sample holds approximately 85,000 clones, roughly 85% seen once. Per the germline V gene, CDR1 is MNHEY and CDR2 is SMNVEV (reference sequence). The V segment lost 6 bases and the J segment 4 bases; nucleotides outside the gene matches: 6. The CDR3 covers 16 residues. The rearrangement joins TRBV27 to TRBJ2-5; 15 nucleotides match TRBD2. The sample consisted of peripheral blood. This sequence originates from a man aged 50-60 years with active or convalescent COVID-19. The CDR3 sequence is CASSPGLAGGRETQYF. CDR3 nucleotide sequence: TGTGCCAGCAGCCCGGGACTAGCGGGAGGACGAGAGACCCAGTACTTC.